These 29 T cell receptor beta chains were sequenced from one sample in a study of Graves' ophthalmopathy and Graves' hyperthyroidism. Using RNA transcripts, the TCR beta CDR3 regions were amplified. First-round RT-PCR relied on HTBI primers, and a second-round multiplex PCR came next. TCRdb used MiXCR to reprocess the multiplex PCR reads, holding one entry per CDR3 protein. The sample consists of about 620,000 distinct CDR3 sequences, 22% of them appearing once. The sequencing sample was made of peripheral blood. The receptors originated from a woman aged 18-30 years with stable Graves' hyperthyroidism. Some clones in this sample may be carry-over from other donors' samples.

This clonotype was found many times. The gene calls are TRBV14 and TRBJ1-2; D is ambiguous. V gave up 1 base and J gave up 1 base, with 4 bases separating them. CDR3 length: 13 amino acids. CDR1 and CDR2 from the germline V gene are SGHDN and FVKESK. This chain's CDR3 is CASSQVLNYGYTF. The CDR3 DNA reads TGTGCCAGCAGCCAAGTTCTTAACTATGGCTACACCTTC.

The rearrangement links TRBV12-3 or TRBV12-4 to TRBJ2-7; D uncertain. This CDR3 has 11 residues. V lost 6 bases and J 3 bases, leaving 6 bases between the germline ends. The CDR3 nucleotides read TGTGCCAGCAGGAATCTCTACGAGCAGTACTTC. Translated, it gives CASRNLYEQYF.

On this clonotype: In this CDR3 the conserved last residue, phenylalanine or tryptophan, is missing, so a read error is likely. The CDR3 protein is CASSHSGQVYGYTV. The CDR3 DNA is TGTGCCAGCAGCCACTCGGGACAGGTCTACGGCTACACCGTC. The V gene is TRBV7-9, the J gene TRBJ1-2, with TRBD1 matching over 8 bases. This CDR3 is built from 14 residues. After removal of 5 bases from V and 8 bases from J, the junction contained 10 bases not matched to a gene. Germline CDR1 reads SEHNR; CDR2 reads FQNEAQ (reference sequence).

This chain links TRBV30 with TRBJ2-2, with D possibly TRBD1 on 6 matching bases. V was cut by 5 bases and J by 0 bases, with 10 bases left in between. This CDR3 has 14 amino acids. The germline gives CDR1 GTSNPN, CDR2 SVGIG (reference sequence). This chain's CDR3 is CAWPGTSNTGELFF. The DNA for the CDR3 is TGTGCCTGGCCCGGGACATCGAACACCGGGGAGCTGTTTTTT.

The chain links TRBV12-3 or TRBV12-4 to TRBJ1-1; D is perhaps TRBD1 (5 bases). This CDR3 spans 16 amino acids. V was cut by 6 bases and J by 0 bases, with 17 bases left in between. CDR3 DNA: TGTGCCAGCAGCTACCGACAGACCACCATGAACACTGAAGCTTTCTTT. As protein: CASSYRQTTMNTEAFF.

This clonotype was detected a few times. The chain is built from TRBV10-3 and TRBJ1-2; TRBD1 agrees at 8 bases. The CDR3 is 13 residues long. Germline CDR1 and CDR2: ENHRY and SYGVKD. V lost 4 bases, J lost 4 bases, and 2 bases stayed unmatched. CDR3 DNA sequence: TGTGCCATCAGTGCAGACAGGGGCTATGGCTACACCTTC. This gives the protein CAISADRGYGYTF.

This clonotype occurred many times. The CDR3 nucleotides read TGTGCCAGCAGCTCGACTAGCGGGGGGTCCCCAGAGACCCAGTACTTC. Protein sequence: CASSSTSGGSPETQYF. The rearrangement joins TRBV7-3 to TRBJ2-5, with 13 bases identical to TRBD2. The V gene end was trimmed by 4 bases and the J gene end by 4 bases; junction bases not matched to a gene: 6. CDR1 SGHTA and CDR2 FQGTGA come from the germline V gene. The CDR3 totals 16 residues.

This clonotype occurred many times. This rearrangement joins TRBV27 to TRBJ1-2; 7 bases match TRBD1. The V gene end was trimmed by 5 bases and the J gene end by 5 bases; junction bases not matched to a gene: 8. Germline V gene lookup returns CDR1 MNHEY and CDR2 SMNVEV (reference sequence). The CDR3 sequence is 14 residues long. The CDR3 DNA follows: TGTGCCAGCAGTCCCCGGGACAGTCTTTATGGCTACACCTTC. This encodes CASSPRDSLYGYTF.

The CDR3: CASSPGLVAEQYF. CDR3 nucleotide sequence: TGTGCCAGCAGTCCGGGACTAGTGGCCGAGCAGTACTTC. The chain couples TRBV12-3 or TRBV12-4 to TRBJ2-7; 8 nucleotides line up with TRBD2. The CDR3 covers 13 residues. Trimming at V came to 5 bases and at J to 6 bases, leaving 6 bases not matched to a gene.

The chain is built from TRBV29-1 and TRBJ2-2, with a weak D call TRBD2 (5 bases). V lost 7 bases to trimming and J lost 7 bases, with 13 bases between them. This CDR3 is 12 amino acids long. Germline CDR1 reads SQVTM; CDR2 reads ANQGSEA. CDR3: CSGTSQRGELFF. As DNA, the CDR3 is TGCAGCGGAACTAGTCAACGCGGGGAGCTGTTTTTT.

This clonotype appeared many times. The chain has TRBV6-5 and TRBJ1-1; possible D gene TRBD1, 6 bases. Germline lookup yields CDR1 MNHEY and CDR2 SVGAGI. V was pared by 8 bases and J by 9 bases, with 16 bases between. The CDR3 extends over 12 amino acids. The CDR3 sequence: CASFNGGGQAFF. The CDR3 nucleotides are TGTGCCAGCTTCAACGGGGGGGGGCAAGCTTTCTTT.

About this clonotype itself: Germline and junction disagree at one end, which may indicate a read error. The V gene is TRBV30, the J gene TRBJ2-2, with 7 bases identical to TRBD1. Germline CDR1 GTSNPN, CDR2 SVGIG (reference sequence). CDR3 length equals 14 residues. The CDR3 loop is CAWRTGQNTGELSF. DNA for the CDR3: TGTGCCTGGAGGACAGGGCAAAACACCGGGGAGCTGTCTTTT.

This clonotype occurred many times. The V and J genes are TRBV12-3 or TRBV12-4 and TRBJ1-6; 9 bases map to TRBD1. This CDR3 is built from 17 residues. Trimming removed 3 bases from V and 10 bases from J; junction bases left unmatched: 13. The CDR3 nucleotides read TGTGCCAGCAGTTTGGTGATTCCGGGACAGGGTCGATCACCCCTCCACTTT. Translating it yields CASSLVIPGQGRSPLHF.

This clonotype was detected many times. The V gene is TRBV27, the J gene TRBJ1-5; D not resolved. The V end was cut by 3 bases, the J end by 3 bases, with 9 bases between. The germline V gene encodes CDR1 MNHEY and CDR2 SMNVEV (reference sequence). This CDR3 spans 14 amino acids. The CDR3 nucleotides read TGTGCCAGCAGTTTTAACGCAGACAATCAGCCCCAGCATTTT. It encodes CASSFNADNQPQHF.

This clonotype has ten or more counts. One base away lies a much larger clone, so this may be a sequencing read error. The conserved phenylalanine or tryptophan normally closing the CDR3 is absent here, so this likely arose from a read error. V is TRBV6-1 and J is TRBJ1-1; D ambiguous. The CDR3 loop spans 13 amino acids. Germline-derived CDR1 and CDR2 are MNHNS and SASEGT. V lost 8 bases and J 1 base, leaving 11 bases between the germline ends. DNA for the CDR3: TGTGCCAGCCATCAACCTCAGAACACTGAAGCTTTCCTT. It is translated as CASHQPQNTEAFL.

This clonotype was counted many times. V and J are TRBV6-1 and TRBJ2-5, with 10 bases identical to TRBD2. Germline V gene sequence: CDR1 MNHNS, CDR2 SASEGT. Germline trimming cut 0 bases from V and 5 bases from J; bases unmatched to any gene: 9. This CDR3 is 17 amino acids long. CDR3 coding DNA: TGTGCCAGCAGTGAAGCGGCAGCGGGAGGGTCATCGGAGACCCAGTACTTC. This translates into CASSEAAAGGSSETQYF.

This clonotype was seen at least ten times. Just one base apart from a much larger clone, this may be a read error. The rearrangement joins TRBV12-3 or TRBV12-4 to TRBJ2-5, with 7 bases fitting TRBD2. The CDR3 runs 13 residues. The CDR3 coding sequence is TGTGCCAGCAGTTTACCTGGGGGGGAGACCCGGTACTTC. Its protein is CASSLPGGETRYF.

The table lists this clonotype with many counts. This chain links TRBV7-2 with TRBJ1-1, with 8 bases identical to TRBD1. The CDR3 runs 16 residues. Losses at the gene ends were 0 bases for V and 7 bases for J; bases not matched to a gene: 10. CDR1 is SGHTA, CDR2 FQGNSA, per germline. The CDR3 nucleotides read TGTGCCAGCAGCTTAGCCCACGGACAGGGATTTGGTGAAGCTTTCTTT. It is translated as CASSLAHGQGFGEAFF.

This clonotype has at least ten counts. This chain joins TRBV13 and TRBJ1-3; D is unclear. There are 15 residues in the CDR3. The germline V and J ends were trimmed by 3 bases and 0 bases, with 9 bases remaining between them. Germline V gene sequence: CDR1 PRHDT, CDR2 FYEKMQ (reference sequence). This chain's CDR3 is CASSFLVGSGNTIYF. The CDR3 DNA follows: TGTGCCAGCAGCTTTCTTGTGGGCTCTGGAAACACCATATATTTT.

This rearrangement joins TRBV27 to TRBJ1-2, with D perhaps TRBD1 (6 bases). Germline V gene sequence: CDR1 MNHEY, CDR2 SMNVEV (reference sequence). This CDR3 contains 15 residues. Between the trimmed V and J ends, which lost 5 bases and 0 bases, there was a span of 13 bases. CDR3 amino acids: CASSRGTPSNYGYTF. DNA of the CDR3: TGTGCCAGCAGTCGGGGGACACCATCTAACTATGGCTACACCTTC.

This clonotype was seen ten or more times. The chain has TRBV6-5 and TRBJ1-2; unclear D gene. With 6 bases removed from V and 0 bases from J, the gap between germline ends came to 17 bases. The CDR3 covers 16 residues. Looked up from germline, CDR1 is MNHEY and CDR2 is SVGAGI. The CDR3 DNA follows: TGTGCCAGCAGCCGAAACCCGGACGGCGCTAACTATGGCTACACCTTC. It is translated as CASSRNPDGANYGYTF.

As for this clonotype: Mismatch with germline at one junction end may stem from a read error. The chain combines TRBV11-2 with TRBJ2-7; tentatively, D is TRBD1 (6 bases). Germline CDR1 SGHAT, CDR2 FQNNGV. This CDR3 contains 13 residues. The CDR3 coding sequence is TGTGCCAGCAGCGCTGGACAGATCTACGAGCAGCACTTC. Translation gives CASSAGQIYEQHF.

This clonotype was observed a handful of times. CDR3 bases: TGTGCCAGCTCACCAGATTTCCGGGACAGAGACAGAGGGGCTTTCTTT. Translated: CASSPDFRDRDRGAFF. The chain recombines TRBV18 with TRBJ1-1; 7 positions agree with TRBD1. This CDR3 region has 16 residues. CDR1 KGHSH and CDR2 LQKENI come from the germline V gene. The trim removed 2 bases at V and 11 bases at J, leaving 17 bases unmatched.

This chain joins TRBV10-3 and TRBJ2-7, with D possibly being TRBD1 (6 bases). The CDR3 has 16 residues. CDR1 ENHRY and CDR2 SYGVKD come from the germline V gene. The V gene lost 2 bases and the J gene lost 2 bases, with 16 bases spanning the gap. In DNA, the CDR3 is TGTGCCATCAGTGAGAAAGCAGGGGAAGAGGCCTACGAGCAGTACTTC. Amino acid sequence: CAISEKAGEEAYEQYF.

This clonotype was seen repeatedly, ten times or more. This chain uses TRBV20-1 with TRBJ1-2; D remains unclear. CDR1 and CDR2 (germline): DFQATT, SNEGSKA (reference sequence). This CDR3 has 12 amino acids. V dropped 6 bases and J dropped 4 bases, with 12 bases sitting between them. The CDR3 DNA reads TGCAGTGCCAAAAGGGCGGCCTATGGCTACACCTTC. This codes for CSAKRAAYGYTF.

This clonotype has a count of ten or more. The chain has TRBV24-1 and TRBJ2-7; a possible D gene is TRBD2 (5 bases). The ends were cut back, 1 base at V and 0 bases at J, with 12 bases in the middle. The CDR3 extends over 16 amino acids. Germline assignment: CDR1 KGHDR and CDR2 SFDVKD. The CDR3 loop reads CATSDLAAESSYEQYF. In DNA form, the CDR3 reads TGTGCCACCAGTGATTTAGCGGCAGAATCCTCCTACGAGCAGTACTTC.

This clonotype was detected ten times or more. The V call is TRBV7-2, the J call TRBJ2-5; D gene uncertain. The germline V gene has CDR1 SGHTA and CDR2 FQGNSA. The CDR3 runs 14 residues. V was pared by 5 bases and J by 5 bases, with 15 bases between. The DNA of the CDR3 is TGTGCCAGCAGCCTTCGGGTGCGCGAGGAGACCCAGTACTTC. Its protein product is CASSLRVREETQYF.

This clonotype was seen repeatedly, ten times or more. The chain recombines TRBV27 with TRBJ2-2, with 7 bases aligning to TRBD1. J lost 2 bases, V lost 5 bases, and 8 bases had no gene match. This CDR3 spans 16 amino acids. Germline V gene lookup returns CDR1 MNHEY and CDR2 SMNVEV (reference sequence). CDR3 in DNA: TGTGCCAGCAGTCCCTGGGCAGGGGGAAACACCGGGGAGCTGTTTTTT. Translating it yields CASSPWAGGNTGELFF.

The chain joins TRBV14 to TRBJ2-2, with 11 bases fitting TRBD2. The ends lost 7 bases at V and 7 bases at J; junction bases unmatched: 14. This CDR3 has 17 residues. Germline CDR1 and CDR2: SGHDN and FVKESK. The CDR3 DNA sequence: TGTGCCAGCAAGACTAGCGGGACCCGCCGGGAAAACGGGGAGCTGTTTTTT. Translation: CASKTSGTRRENGELFF.